The 25 T cell receptor beta chains below come from one sample, sequenced in a study of regulatory and conventional T cells in RAG deficiency. Conventional CD4+ T cells were sorted from blood as CD25-low CD127-high cells. The data were produced by immunoSEQ multiplex PCR, yet TCRdb's version contains in-frame clones alone and is incomplete. The sample contains 25,000 to 35,000 clones, around 96% of which appear only once. The sample was also reused in another study, on regulatory T cells. That report notes: Amplification used 52 TRBV primers and 13 TRBJ primers.

The specimen sequenced was CD25- CD4+ T cells sorted from blood. The receptors were sampled from a human donor in good health.

The sample holds one count of this clone. The J gene is TRBJ1-3, the V gene TRBV9; perhaps TRBD1 as D (5 bases). Germline CDR1 and CDR2: SGDLS and YYNGEE. The CDR3 totals 16 residues. The V end was cut by 0 bases, the J end by 0 bases, with 10 bases between. The CDR3 DNA sequence: TGTGCCAGCAGCGTAGTCGCAGGGAACTCTGGAAACACCATATATTTT. This sequence encodes CASSVVAGNSGNTIYF.

The sample holds one count of this clone. This chain uses TRBV5-8 with TRBJ1-4; no definite D call. Trimming took off 5 bases at V and 7 bases at J, with 18 bases between the two ends. Germline CDR1 SGHTS, CDR2 YDEGEE. This CDR3 is 15 amino acids long. The CDR3 protein is CASSMRGGSGEKLFF. The CDR3 nucleotides read TGTGCCAGCAGTATGCGGGGAGGGTCGGGTGAAAAACTGTTTTTT.

The chain joins TRBV7-3 to TRBJ1-2, with 7 bases aligning to TRBD1. The CDR3 contains 17 residues. Germline CDR1 reads SGHTA; CDR2 reads FQGTGA. V was clipped by 4 bases and J by 1 base; unmatched bases: 12. The CDR3, as DNA: TGTGCCAGCAGCTCGGGCTCACGACAGGGAATTAACTATGGCTACACCTTC. Translating it yields CASSSGSRQGINYGYTF.

The chain is built from TRBV6-1 and TRBJ2-1, with 9 nucleotides matching TRBD1. J lost 2 bases, V lost 8 bases, and 7 bases had no gene match. From germline, CDR1 is MNHNS and CDR2 SASEGT. The CDR3 extends over 15 amino acids. CDR3: CASYNTGGPYNEQFF. CDR3 bases: TGTGCCAGCTACAATACAGGGGGCCCCTACAATGAGCAGTTCTTC.

The gene calls are TRBV7-3 and TRBJ2-2; TRBD2 matches 8 bases. CDR3 length: 16 amino acids. From germline, CDR1 is SGHTA and CDR2 FQGTGA. The V gene end was trimmed by 0 bases and the J gene end by 4 bases; junction bases not matched to a gene: 4. The CDR3 protein is CASSLTSGAVTGELFF. The CDR3 bases are TGTGCCAGCAGCTTAACTAGCGGGGCGGTCACCGGGGAGCTGTTTTTT.

This clone appeared a single time. This CDR3 reads CASSPRASGGPDTQYF. DNA for the CDR3: TGTGCCAGCAGCCCAAGGGCTAGCGGGGGTCCAGATACGCAGTATTTT. The gene calls are TRBV9 and TRBJ2-3; 10 bases match TRBD2. The germline gives CDR1 SGDLS, CDR2 YYNGEE. Trimming cost V 4 bases and J 4 bases; bases outside gene matches: 9. CDR3 size: 16 residues. Full variable domain (missing parts from reference TRBV9 and TRBJ2-3): DSGVTQTPKHLITATGQRVTLRCSPRSGDLSVYWYQQSLDQGLQFLIQYYNGEERAKGNILERFSAQQFPDLHSELNLSSLELGDSALYFCASSPRASGGPDTQYFGPGTRLTVL.

The chain carries TRBV4-1 and TRBJ2-1, with 12 nucleotides matching TRBD2. Germline lookup yields CDR1 MGHRA and CDR2 YSYEKL. J gave up 7 bases and V 1 base, and 5 bases lay outside the gene matches. The CDR3 loop spans 16 amino acids. The CDR3 DNA follows: TGCGCCAGCAGCCAAGGGCTAGCGGGGGGGCAGAATGAGCAGTTCTTC. It is translated as CASSQGLAGGQNEQFF.

The CDR3 here is CASSPQGTPIMGEKLFF. CDR3 sequence (DNA): TGTGCCAGCAGCCCACAGGGGACACCCATCATGGGAGAAAAACTGTTTTTT. The J gene is TRBJ1-4, the V gene TRBV7-2; 7 nucleotides align to TRBD1. This CDR3 comprises 17 residues. The germline V gene encodes CDR1 SGHTA and CDR2 FQGNSA. The trim removed 5 bases at V and 8 bases at J, leaving 17 bases unmatched. The variable domain in full, completed from reference TRBV7-2 and TRBJ1-4, reads GAGVSQSPSNKVTEKGKDVELRCDPISGHTALYWYRQSLGQGLEFLIYFQGNSAPDKSGLPSDRFSAERTGGSVSTLTIQRTQQEDSAVYLCASSPQGTPIMGEKLFFGSGTQLSVL.

The chain is built from TRBV11-2 and TRBJ1-1; D possibly corresponds to TRBD1 (5 bases). CDR1 is SGHAT and CDR2 is FQNNGV in the germline V gene. Trimming removed 2 bases at V and 0 bases at J, with 13 bases between. The CDR3 is 16 amino acids. CDR3 DNA: TGTGCCAGCAGCTTACAGCCGGGACTACTGAACACTGAAGCTTTCTTT. It yields the protein CASSLQPGLLNTEAFF.

The chain uses TRBV6-5 and TRBJ1-1; D ambiguous. Germline V gene lookup returns CDR1 MNHEY and CDR2 SVGAGI. The CDR3 is 15 amino acids. Between the trimmed V and J ends, which lost 1 base and 4 bases, there was a span of 13 bases. The CDR3 nucleotides are TGTGCCAGCAGTTACTTCAGGCAGAGACCCACTGAAGCTTTCTTT. Its translation is CASSYFRQRPTEAFF.

The table lists this clone with a count of one. This chain joins TRBV18 and TRBJ1-1; 7 bases align to TRBD1. The CDR3 contains 14 residues. Trimming took 8 bases from V and 1 from J; bases not matched to a gene: 7. Germline assignment: CDR1 KGHSH and CDR2 LQKENI. This chain's CDR3 is CASGGAGGNTEAFF. Here the CDR3 DNA reads TGTGCCAGCGGAGGAGCAGGGGGGAACACTGAAGCTTTCTTT.

This clone was recorded once. The V call is TRBV7-3, the J call TRBJ2-1; 7 nucleotides agree with TRBD1. V was clipped by 5 bases and J by 9 bases; unmatched bases: 13. In germline, CDR1 is SGHTA, CDR2 FQGTGA. This CDR3 is 15 amino acids long. The CDR3 is CASSAQGTNLAEQFF. Written as DNA, the CDR3 is TGTGCCAGCAGCGCACAGGGGACGAATCTCGCTGAGCAGTTCTTC.

This clone was counted only a few times. The V gene is TRBV28, the J gene TRBJ2-7, with no clear D. In germline, CDR1 is MDHEN, CDR2 SYDVKM. The germline V and J ends were trimmed by 1 base and 4 bases, with 8 bases remaining between them. This CDR3 contains 13 residues. For the CDR3, the DNA is TGTGCCAGCAGTTTATTGTCCTCTTACGAGCAGTACTTC. Translated: CASSLLSSYEQYF.

The rearrangement links TRBV6-5 to TRBJ1-1; D gene uncertain. This CDR3 is 15 amino acids long. Germline V gene data show CDR1 as MNHEY and CDR2 as SVGAGI. V gave up 2 bases and J gave up 0 bases, with 10 bases separating them. The CDR3 loop reads CASSYEYHMNTEAFF. The DNA of the CDR3 is TGTGCCAGCAGTTACGAATACCACATGAACACTGAAGCTTTCTTT.

This clone was found once. The V and J genes are TRBV5-4 and TRBJ2-3, with a weak D call TRBD2 (5 bases). The CDR3 totals 15 residues. Trimming stripped 1 base from V and 6 bases from J, with 15 bases between. Germline CDR1 is SGHNT and CDR2 is YYREEE (reference sequence). The chain's CDR3 is CASSLTAERKDTQYF. DNA for the CDR3: TGTGCCAGCAGCTTGACAGCGGAGAGAAAGGATACGCAGTATTTT.

This CDR3 reads CASSLTGTYQPQHF. DNA for the CDR3: TGTGCCAGCAGCCTGACAGGGACCTATCAGCCCCAGCATTTT. The rearrangement links TRBV5-5 to TRBJ1-5; TRBD1 matches at 7 bases. This CDR3 comprises 14 residues. Germline-derived CDR1 and CDR2 are SGHKS and YYEKEE (reference sequence). V dropped 4 bases and J dropped 5; count of bases not matched to a gene: 6.

This chain connects TRBV30 to TRBJ1-1, with 7 bases matching TRBD1. The CDR3 covers 15 residues. The trim removed 0 bases at V and 6 bases at J, leaving 10 bases unmatched. The germline V gene has CDR1 GTSNPN and CDR2 SVGIG (reference sequence). CDR3 sequence (DNA): TGTGCCTGGAGTGTACCCGGGACAGTACCCGCTGAAGCTTTCTTT. This sequence encodes CAWSVPGTVPAEAFF.

The gene calls are TRBV25-1 and TRBJ2-2, with D possibly TRBD1 on 5 matching bases. Germline CDR1 MGHDK, CDR2 SYGVNS. CDR3 length: 15 residues. The V and J ends lost 3 bases and 4 bases respectively, with 12 bases between them. CDR3 bases: TGTGCCAGCAGTGATAAGTGGGGCGCCACCGGGGAGCTGTTTTTT. Translating gives CASSDKWGATGELFF.

The J gene is TRBJ2-2, the V gene TRBV6-6; perhaps TRBD2 as D (5 bases). Germline-derived CDR1 and CDR2 are MNHNY and SVGAGI (reference sequence). Trimming removed 8 bases from V and 3 bases from J, with 13 bases in between. This CDR3 comprises 14 residues. The CDR3 DNA reads as TGTGCCAGCGGCGGGTTTGTGGACACCGGGGAGCTGTTTTTT. Its protein product is CASGGFVDTGELFF.

Notes on this clone: Its ends do not fully match the called genes, so a read error is possible. The chain links TRBV9 to TRBJ2-7, with 11 bases identical to TRBD1. CDR3 length: 14 amino acids. CDR1 is SGDLS, CDR2 YYNGEE, per germline. The CDR3 here is CASSVGGQGVEQCF. The CDR3 nucleotides read TGTGCCAGCAGCGTAGGGGGACAGGGGGTCGAGCAGTGCTTC.

V usage is TRBV18 and J usage is TRBJ2-7, with no clear D. The CDR3 runs to 15 residues. The germline V gene encodes CDR1 KGHSH and CDR2 LQKENI. The V and J ends lost 1 base and 0 bases respectively, with 10 bases between them. CDR3 loop: CASSPRSANSYEQYF. In DNA, the CDR3 is TGTGCCAGCTCACCACGAAGCGCAAACTCCTACGAGCAGTACTTC.

This clone has just one count. This chain links TRBV19 with TRBJ2-3, with 10 bases matching TRBD2. CDR3 length: 17 residues. V dropped 4 bases and J dropped 9; count of bases not matched to a gene: 16. Germline values: CDR1 LNHDA, CDR2 SQIVND (reference sequence). The CDR3 DNA reads TGTGCCAGTAGTAGCCAAAGTAGCGGGGGGAAGCAACAGACGCAGTATTTT. Encoded protein: CASSSQSSGGKQQTQYF.

The chain recombines TRBV30 with TRBJ2-1; D is possibly TRBD1 (5 bases). Germline CDR1 is GTSNPN and CDR2 is SVGIG (reference sequence). The V and J ends lost 4 bases and 8 bases respectively, with 12 bases between them. The CDR3 sequence is 12 residues long. The CDR3 protein is CAWIRAGHEQFF. As DNA, the CDR3 is TGTGCCTGGATAAGGGCAGGGCATGAGCAGTTCTTC.

This clone occurred a few times. The CDR3 region has the DNA TGTGCCAGCAGCAAAGAATCCCGGGGTTCCTGCCCTACGGCCCAGCATTTT. This translates into CASSKESRGSCPTAQHF. The chain has TRBV21-1 and TRBJ1-5. TRBV21-1 is annotated as a pseudogene. The CDR3 loop spans 17 amino acids.

This clone came up once. The chain couples TRBV7-9 to TRBJ2-7, with TRBD1 matching over 11 bases. CDR1 is SEHNR and CDR2 is FQNEAQ in the germline V gene (reference sequence). Losses at the gene ends were 3 bases for V and 6 bases for J; bases not matched to a gene: 10. This CDR3 is built from 16 residues. CDR3 region: CASSFIYGQGAGEQYF. In DNA, the CDR3 is TGTGCCAGCAGCTTTATTTACGGACAGGGGGCTGGCGAGCAGTACTTC. Combining the CDR3 with reference TRBV7-9 and TRBJ2-7 gives the whole variable domain DTGVSQNPRHKITKRGQNVTFRCDPISEHNRLYWYRQTLGQGPEFLTYFQNEAQLEKSRLLSDRFSAERPKGSFSTLEIQRTEQGDSAMYLCASSFIYGQGAGEQYFGPGTRLTVT.